Shown below are 14 T cell receptor beta chains from a single sample sequenced in a study of vaccination effects on CD4 cells after COVID-19. Following culture for more than 9 days, CD4+ T cells were isolated. Each person got two doses of an mRNA SARS-CoV-2 vaccine, BNT162b2 or mRNA-1273. Clones were read by immunoSEQ multiplex PCR, and TCRdb kept only the in-frame ones, dropping some. This sample has tens of thousands of clones, with approximately 79% found just once. Their antigens are not known. The sequencing here drew on CD4+ T cells from PBMCs cultured without peptide, taken after COVID-19 vaccination. The receptors were sampled from a human donor who received a COVID-19 vaccine.

The genes are TRBV3-1 (or the pseudogene TRBV3-2) and TRBJ1-5, with 7 bases fitting TRBD1. The CDR3 runs to 15 residues. V shed 4 bases and J 6 bases; nucleotides not matched to a gene: 9. Germline-derived CDR1 and CDR2 are LGHDT and YNNKEL (reference sequence). This chain's CDR3 is CASSRRQGEGQPQHF. CDR3 coding DNA: TGTGCCAGCAGCCGACGACAGGGTGAGGGTCAGCCCCAGCATTTT.

The rearrangement uses TRBV23-1 and TRBJ1-4, with D perhaps matching TRBD1 (6 bases). TRBV23-1 is placed among ORFs of uncertain function. Trimming cost V 7 bases and J 5 bases, with 17 bases left between them. The CDR3 spans 15 residues. The DNA for the CDR3 is TGCGCCAGCAAAGGGGGAGTTAGGACGAATGAAAAACTGTTTTTT. Its translation is CASKGGVRTNEKLFF.

This chain uses TRBV2 with TRBJ1-4; 7 bases are a match to TRBD1. V lost 3 bases, J lost 8 bases, and 9 bases stayed unmatched. Germline V gene lookup returns CDR1 SNHLY and CDR2 FYNNEI. The CDR3 spans 15 residues. CDR3 bases: TGTGCCAGCAGTGACCCCGACAGGGCGCGGGAAAAACTGTTTTTT. Translated, it gives CASSDPDRAREKLFF.

A single count supports this clone. The CDR3 DNA is TGTGCCAGCAGTCAAAACGACCGTTATGGCTACACCTTC. Protein: CASSQNDRYGYTF. This chain uses TRBV2 with TRBJ1-2, with unresolved D. CDR1 and CDR2 (germline): SNHLY, FYNNEI. The V and J ends lost 5 bases and 5 bases respectively, with 12 bases between them. This CDR3 region has 13 residues.

This chain joins TRBV6-5 and TRBJ2-7; 7 nucleotides agree with TRBD2. Germline CDR1 is MNHEY and CDR2 is SVGAGI. Losses at the gene ends were 6 bases for V and 6 bases for J; bases not matched to a gene: 14. The CDR3 consists of 15 residues. The DNA of the CDR3 is TGTGCCAGCAGAACCGGGACTATCACTTCTGGCGAGCAGTACGTC. This sequence encodes CASRTGTITSGEQYV.

V gene TRBV28 combines with J gene TRBJ2-1; 8 bases agree with TRBD2. Trimming took 5 bases from V and 7 from J; bases not matched to a gene: 13. The CDR3 consists of 16 residues. Per the germline V gene, CDR1 is MDHEN and CDR2 is SYDVKM. The CDR3 DNA is TGTGCCAGCAGTGGGGTTAGCGGGATTTCTTGGAATGAGCAGTTCTTC. Translated, it gives CASSGVSGISWNEQFF.

The chain combines TRBV18 with TRBJ2-2; 10 bases agree with TRBD1. The CDR3 sequence is 15 residues long. V lost 3 bases, J lost 7 bases, and 5 bases stayed unmatched. Germline CDR1 KGHSH, CDR2 LQKENI. In nucleotides, the CDR3 is TGTGCCAGCTCACCTCGACAGGGGGCGAGCGGGGAGCTGTTTTTT. Encoded protein: CASSPRQGASGELFF.

This clone was seen a handful of times. The rearrangement links TRBV6-5 to TRBJ1-2; 7 nucleotides line up with TRBD1. Germline CDR1 MNHEY, CDR2 SVGAGI. The trim removed 2 bases at V and 4 bases at J, leaving 1 base unmatched. This CDR3 spans 13 amino acids. The CDR3 spells CASSYQGVYGYTF. Here the CDR3 DNA reads TGTGCCAGCAGTTACCAGGGGGTCTATGGCTACACCTTC.

The chain employs TRBV6-5 and TRBJ1-5; D ambiguous. Germline V gives CDR1 MNHEY, CDR2 SVGAGI. The CDR3 is 14 residues long. The V end lost 6 bases, the J end lost 3 bases, and 12 bases lay between the germline ends. CDR3 sequence: CASRSPPLNQPQHF. The DNA of the CDR3 is TGTGCCAGCAGGTCCCCTCCACTCAATCAGCCCCAGCATTTT.

The V call is TRBV5-1, the J call TRBJ2-5; TRBD2 matches at 9 bases. The V gene end was trimmed by 2 bases and the J gene end by 2 bases; junction bases not matched to a gene: 4. This CDR3 is built from 15 residues. The V gene's germline CDR1 is SGHRS and CDR2 YFSETQ. CDR3 amino acids: CASSFSGGVQETQYF. As DNA, the CDR3 is TGCGCCAGCAGCTTTAGCGGGGGAGTACAAGAGACCCAGTACTTC.

This clone was recorded once. The chain employs TRBV4-1 and TRBJ2-4; D is uncertain. CDR1 and CDR2 from the germline V gene are MGHRA and YSYEKL. The CDR3 is made up of 17 amino acids. Deletions cut 4 bases from V and 1 base from J, with 17 bases between. CDR3 region: CASSPVGSVLAKNIQYF. The CDR3 DNA reads as TGCGCCAGCAGCCCCGTTGGTTCGGTTTTGGCCAAAAACATTCAGTACTTC.

J is TRBJ2-7 and V is TRBV6-1; D is possibly TRBD1 (5 bases). The CDR3 is made up of 14 amino acids. The germline CDR1 and CDR2 sequences are MNHNS and SASEGT. Trimming left V 3 bases short and J 3 bases short, with 12 bases between. The CDR3 region has the DNA TGTGCCAGCAGTGAGATCGACAGTGACTACGAGCAGTACGTC. This gives the protein CASSEIDSDYEQYV.

V gene TRBV7-3 combines with J gene TRBJ1-1; D is unresolved. From germline, CDR1 is SGHTA and CDR2 FQGTGA. V was pared by 0 bases and J by 4 bases, with 6 bases between. This CDR3 is built from 13 residues. In DNA, the CDR3 is TGTGCCAGCAGCTTAACGCCATCCACTGAAGCTTTCTTT. Residues: CASSLTPSTEAFF.

This clone was seen only a few times. J is TRBJ1-2 and V is TRBV2; D unresolved. There are 16 residues in the CDR3. Germline V CDR1 and CDR2: SNHLY, FYNNEI. The germline V and J ends were trimmed by 6 bases and 0 bases, with 17 bases remaining between them. CDR3 in amino acids: CASSARPGSPNYGYTF. For the CDR3, the DNA is TGTGCCAGCAGCGCAAGACCCGGATCCCCTAACTATGGCTACACCTTC.